This note documents a single T cell receptor (beta chain) sequence. The antigen remains unidentified. Germline CDR1 MNHEY, CDR2 SMNVEV (reference sequence). J lost 7 bases, V lost 7 bases, and 13 bases had no gene match. The CDR3 sequence is 16 residues long. This sample is drawn from a study of response to subunit inactivated influenza vaccine. Whole-study results and caveats: With each seasonal influenza vaccination, the authors suggested, few new T cells are recruited.

Using its own MiXCR run on the RT-PCR reads, TCRdb lists one record per CDR3 protein. Here the sample spans approximately 300,000 distinct CDR3 sequences, about 20% being singletons. This chain uses TRBV27 with TRBJ1-6, with 7 bases that match TRBD1. This sample comprised PBMCs from blood, obtained roughly 20 months after vaccination. This TCR derives from a man in his fifties or sixties who received an inactivated influenza vaccine. The DNA of the CDR3 is TGTGCCAGCAAACTCCGGGACAGCAGAGGAAATTCACCCCTCCACTTT. Amino acids: CASKLRDSRGNSPLHF.